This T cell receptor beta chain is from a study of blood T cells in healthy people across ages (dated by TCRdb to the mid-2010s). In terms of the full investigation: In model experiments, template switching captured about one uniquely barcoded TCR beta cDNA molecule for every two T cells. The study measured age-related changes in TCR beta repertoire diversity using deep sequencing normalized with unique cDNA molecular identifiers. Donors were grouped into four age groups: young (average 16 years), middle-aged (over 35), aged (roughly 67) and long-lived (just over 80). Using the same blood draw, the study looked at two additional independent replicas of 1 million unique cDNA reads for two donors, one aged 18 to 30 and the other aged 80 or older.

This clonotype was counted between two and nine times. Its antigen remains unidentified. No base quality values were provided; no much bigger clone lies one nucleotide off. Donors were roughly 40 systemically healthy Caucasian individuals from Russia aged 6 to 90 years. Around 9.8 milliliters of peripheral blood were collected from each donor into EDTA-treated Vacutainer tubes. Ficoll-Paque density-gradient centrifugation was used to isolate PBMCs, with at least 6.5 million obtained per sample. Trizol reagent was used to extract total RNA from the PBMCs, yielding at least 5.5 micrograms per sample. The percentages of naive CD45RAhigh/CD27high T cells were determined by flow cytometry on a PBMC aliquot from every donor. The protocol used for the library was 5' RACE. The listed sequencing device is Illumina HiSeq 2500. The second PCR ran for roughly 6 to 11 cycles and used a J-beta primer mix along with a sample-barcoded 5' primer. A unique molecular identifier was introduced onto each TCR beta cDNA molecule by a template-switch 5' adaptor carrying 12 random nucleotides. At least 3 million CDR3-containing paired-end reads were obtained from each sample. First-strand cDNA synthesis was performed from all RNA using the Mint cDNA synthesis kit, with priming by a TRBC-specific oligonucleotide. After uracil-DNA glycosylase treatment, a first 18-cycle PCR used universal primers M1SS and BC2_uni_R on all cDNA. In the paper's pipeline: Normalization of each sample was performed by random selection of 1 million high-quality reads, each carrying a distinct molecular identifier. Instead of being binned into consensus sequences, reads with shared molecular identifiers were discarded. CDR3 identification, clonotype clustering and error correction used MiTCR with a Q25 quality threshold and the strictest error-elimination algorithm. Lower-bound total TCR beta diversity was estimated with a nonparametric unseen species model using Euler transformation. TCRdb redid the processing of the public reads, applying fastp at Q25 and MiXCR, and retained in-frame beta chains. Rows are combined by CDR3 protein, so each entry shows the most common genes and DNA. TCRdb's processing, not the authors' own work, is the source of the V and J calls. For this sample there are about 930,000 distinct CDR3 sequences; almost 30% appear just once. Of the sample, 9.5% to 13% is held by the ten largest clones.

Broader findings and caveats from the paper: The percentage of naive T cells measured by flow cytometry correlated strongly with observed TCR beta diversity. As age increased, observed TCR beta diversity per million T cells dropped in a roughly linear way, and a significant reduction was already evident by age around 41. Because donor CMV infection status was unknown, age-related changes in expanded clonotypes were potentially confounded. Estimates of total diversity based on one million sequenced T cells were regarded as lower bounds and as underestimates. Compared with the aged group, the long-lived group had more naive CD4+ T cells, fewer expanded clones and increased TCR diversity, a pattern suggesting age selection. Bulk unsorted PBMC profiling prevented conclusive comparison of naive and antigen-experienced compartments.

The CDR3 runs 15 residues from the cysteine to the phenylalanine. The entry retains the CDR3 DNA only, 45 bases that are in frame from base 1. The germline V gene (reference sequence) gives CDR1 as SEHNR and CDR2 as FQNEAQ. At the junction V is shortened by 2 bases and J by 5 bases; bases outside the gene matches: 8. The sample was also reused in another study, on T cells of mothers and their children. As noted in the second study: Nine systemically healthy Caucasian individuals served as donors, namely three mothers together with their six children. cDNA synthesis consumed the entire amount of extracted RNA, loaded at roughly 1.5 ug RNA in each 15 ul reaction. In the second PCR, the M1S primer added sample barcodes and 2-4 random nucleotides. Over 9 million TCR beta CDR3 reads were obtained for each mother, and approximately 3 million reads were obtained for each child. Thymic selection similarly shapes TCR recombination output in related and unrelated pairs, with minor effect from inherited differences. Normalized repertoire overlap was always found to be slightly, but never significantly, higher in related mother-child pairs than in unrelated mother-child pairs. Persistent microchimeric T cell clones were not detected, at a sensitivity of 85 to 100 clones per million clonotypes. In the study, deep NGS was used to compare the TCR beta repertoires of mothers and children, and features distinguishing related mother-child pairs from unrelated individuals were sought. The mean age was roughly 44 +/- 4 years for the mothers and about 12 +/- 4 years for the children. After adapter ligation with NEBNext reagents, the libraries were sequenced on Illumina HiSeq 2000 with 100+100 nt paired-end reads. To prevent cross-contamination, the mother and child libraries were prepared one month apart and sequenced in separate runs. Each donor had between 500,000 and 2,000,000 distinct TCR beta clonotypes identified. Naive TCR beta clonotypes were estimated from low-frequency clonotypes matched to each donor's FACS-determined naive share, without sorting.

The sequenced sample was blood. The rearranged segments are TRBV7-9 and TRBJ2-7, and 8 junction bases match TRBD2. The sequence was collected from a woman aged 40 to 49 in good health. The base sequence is TGTGCCAGCAGCTTAAGGAATAGCGGGGAAAACGAGCAGTACTTC. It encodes CASSLRNSGENEQYF. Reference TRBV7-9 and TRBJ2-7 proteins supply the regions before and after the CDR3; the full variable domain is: DTGVSQNPRHKITKRGQNVTFRCDPISEHNRLYWYRQTLGQGPEFLTYFQNEAQLEKSRLLSDRFSAERPKGSFSTLEIQRTEQGDSAMYLCASSLRNSGENEQYFGPGTRLTVT.